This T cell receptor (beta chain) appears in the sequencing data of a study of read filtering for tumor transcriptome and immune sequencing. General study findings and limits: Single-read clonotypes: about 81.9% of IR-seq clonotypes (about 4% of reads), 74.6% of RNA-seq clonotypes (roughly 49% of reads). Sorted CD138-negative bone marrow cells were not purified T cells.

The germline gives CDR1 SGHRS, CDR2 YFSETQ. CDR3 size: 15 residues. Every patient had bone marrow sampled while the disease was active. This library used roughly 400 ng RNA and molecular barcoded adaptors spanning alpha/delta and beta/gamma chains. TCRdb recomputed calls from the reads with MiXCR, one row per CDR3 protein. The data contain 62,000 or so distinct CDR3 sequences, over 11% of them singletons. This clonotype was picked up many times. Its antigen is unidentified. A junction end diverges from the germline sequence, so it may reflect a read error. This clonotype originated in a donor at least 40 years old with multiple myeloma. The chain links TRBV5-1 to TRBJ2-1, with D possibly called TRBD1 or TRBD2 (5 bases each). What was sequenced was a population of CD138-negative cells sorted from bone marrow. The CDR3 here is CACSLGLAGFNEQFF. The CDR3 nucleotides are TGCGCCTGCAGCTTAGGGCTAGCAGGGTTCAATGAGCAGTTCTTC.